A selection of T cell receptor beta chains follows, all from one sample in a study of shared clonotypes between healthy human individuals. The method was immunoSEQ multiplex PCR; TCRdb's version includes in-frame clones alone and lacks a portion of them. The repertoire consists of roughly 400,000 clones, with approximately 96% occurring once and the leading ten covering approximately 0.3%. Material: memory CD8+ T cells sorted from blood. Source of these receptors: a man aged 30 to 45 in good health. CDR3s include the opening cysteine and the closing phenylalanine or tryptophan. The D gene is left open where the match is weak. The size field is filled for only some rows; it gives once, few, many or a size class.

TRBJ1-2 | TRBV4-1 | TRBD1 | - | TGCGCCAGCAGCCAAGGCGGCAGGGGGCGCCCAGGCTACACCTTC | CASSQGGRGRPGYTF
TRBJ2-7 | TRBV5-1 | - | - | TGCGCCAGCAGCTTGGGATATCAGGGGGGTAACGAGCAGTACTTC | CASSLGYQGGNEQYF
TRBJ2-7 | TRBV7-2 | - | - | TGTGCCAGCAGCTTAGGCCCCGGGACAAAGCTTACGACGCAGTACTTC | CASSLGPGTKLTTQYF
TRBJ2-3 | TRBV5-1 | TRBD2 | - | TGCGCCAGCAGCTTGGTGCTAGCGGGAGGAGTTGATACGCAGTATTTT | CASSLVLAGGVDTQYF
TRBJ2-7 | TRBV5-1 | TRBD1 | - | TGCGCCAGCAGCTTGACAGGGGCCTACGAGCAGTACTTC | CASSLTGAYEQYF
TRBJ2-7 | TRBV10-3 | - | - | TGTGCCATCAGTGCCCTTGGGACCCAAACCTCCTACGAGCAGTACTTC | CAISALGTQTSYEQYF
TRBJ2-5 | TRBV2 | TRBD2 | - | TGTGCCAGCAGAGCACTAGCGGCACAAGAGACCCAGTACTTC | CASRALAAQETQYF
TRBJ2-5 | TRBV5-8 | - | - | TGTGCCGTTGCGGAGACATTCCAAGAGACCCAGTACTTC | CAVAETFQETQYF
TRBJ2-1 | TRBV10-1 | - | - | TGCGCCAGCAGTGAGTCCTTTGAGGAGCAGTTCTTC | CASSESFEEQFF
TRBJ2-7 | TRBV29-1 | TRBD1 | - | TGCAGCGCTCGACAGGGGCCCTACGAGCAGTACTTC | CSARQGPYEQYF
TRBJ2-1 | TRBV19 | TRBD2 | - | TGTGCCAGTAAAGGGACTAGCTTTTTCAATGAGCAGTTCTTC | CASKGTSFFNEQFF
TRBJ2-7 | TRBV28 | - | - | TGTGCCAGCAGTCCTGTAGGCCCGGTGGGGCAGTACTTC | CASSPVGPVGQYF
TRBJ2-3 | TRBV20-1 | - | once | TGCAGTGCTAGACAAACAGATACGCAGTATTTT | CSARQTDTQYF
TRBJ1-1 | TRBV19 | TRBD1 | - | TGTGCCAGTAGTAGCGACAGGGGGAACACTGAAGCTTTCTTT | CASSSDRGNTEAFF
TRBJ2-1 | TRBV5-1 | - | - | TGCGCCAGCAGCTTATTAACCTACAATGAGCAGTTCTTC | CASSLLTYNEQFF
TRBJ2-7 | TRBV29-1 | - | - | TGCAGCGTCTACGAGCAGTACTTC | CSVYEQYF
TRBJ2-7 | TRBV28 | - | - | TGTGCCAGCAGTTTGACCCCGTTGGAATCCTACGAGCAGTACTTC | CASSLTPLESYEQYF
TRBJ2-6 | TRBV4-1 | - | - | TGCGCCAGCAGCCGGTCCTCTGGGGCCAACGTCCTGACTTTC | CASSRSSGANVLTF
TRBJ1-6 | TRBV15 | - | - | TGTGCCACCAGCAGTTGGTTGGACCCGAGCTCCTATAATTCACCCCTCCACTTT | CATSSWLDPSSYNSPLHF
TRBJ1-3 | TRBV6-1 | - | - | TGTGCCAGCAGTGAACGGGGCGCTGGAAACACCATATATTTT | CASSERGAGNTIYF
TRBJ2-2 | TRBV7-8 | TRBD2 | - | TGTGCCAGCAGTTTCAGCGGGAGGGCCGCGGTCGGGGAGCTGTTTTTT | CASSFSGRAAVGELFF
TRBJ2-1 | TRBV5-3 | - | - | TGTGCCAGAAGCTTAGAAGGTTCTTCGGGAGACTACAATGAGCAGTTCTTC | CARSLEGSSGDYNEQFF
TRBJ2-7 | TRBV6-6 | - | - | TGTGCCAGTGGAAGGCCAGACGGAACCTCCTACGAGCAGTACTTC | CASGRPDGTSYEQYF
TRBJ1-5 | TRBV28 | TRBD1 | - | TGTGCCAGCAGCCTACCACAGGGGCGCCGGCGTAGCAATCAGCCCCAGCATTTT | CASSLPQGRRRSNQPQHF
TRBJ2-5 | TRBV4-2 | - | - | TGTGCCAGCAGCCAAGAAAGCCGGGAGACCCAGTACTTC | CASSQESRETQYF
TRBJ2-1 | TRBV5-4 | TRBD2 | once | TGTGCCAGCACCGGGACTAGCGGGAGTTCAGGGTACAATGAGCAGTTCTTC | CASTGTSGSSGYNEQFF
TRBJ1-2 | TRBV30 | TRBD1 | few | TGTGCCTGGAGTGTAGGGGGCGGCTACACCTTC | CAWSVGGGYTF
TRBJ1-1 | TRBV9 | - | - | TGTGCCAGCAGCGTAGGGACGTCAAGGATGAACACTGAAGCTTTCTTT | CASSVGTSRMNTEAFF
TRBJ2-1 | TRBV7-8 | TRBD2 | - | TGTGCCAGCAGCTTAGCGCGCCCTAGGACTAGCGGGGGTTACAATGAGCAGTTCTTC | CASSLARPRTSGGYNEQFF
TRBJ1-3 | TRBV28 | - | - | TGTGCCAGCAGTTTGGGCCACTCTGGAAACACCATATATTTT | CASSLGHSGNTIYF
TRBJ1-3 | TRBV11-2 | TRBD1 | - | TGTGCCAGCAGCTCGACAGGGGGAAGACTCTCTGGAAACACCATATATTTT | CASSSTGGRLSGNTIYF
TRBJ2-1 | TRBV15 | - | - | TGTGCCACCAGCAGAGACGGTCGGCGGGTATCCCACAATGAGCAGTTCTTC | CATSRDGRRVSHNEQFF
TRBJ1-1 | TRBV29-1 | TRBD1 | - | TGCAGCGGTAAGCCCGGGACAGTGAACACTGAAGCTTTCTTT | CSGKPGTVNTEAFF
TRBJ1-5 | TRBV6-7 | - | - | TGTGCCAGCAGTTACTCAGGGATATATAGCAATCAGCCCCAGCATTTT | CASSYSGIYSNQPQHF
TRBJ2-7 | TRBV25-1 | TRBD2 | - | TGTGCCAGCAGTGACCCCGGGACTACTGCCTACGAGCAGTACTTC | CASSDPGTTAYEQYF
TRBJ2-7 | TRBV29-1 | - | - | TGCAGCGTTGGAGACGGACTCTACGAGCAGTACTTC | CSVGDGLYEQYF
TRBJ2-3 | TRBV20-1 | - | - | TGCAGTGTCTGGAGCACAGATACGCAGTATTTT | CSVWSTDTQYF
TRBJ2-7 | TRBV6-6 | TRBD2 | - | TGTGCCAGCAGTTACTCGACTAGCGGGAGCTTTGGGGAGCAGTACTTC | CASSYSTSGSFGEQYF
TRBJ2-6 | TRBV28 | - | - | TGTGCCAGCAGTCTAGATGGCAGGGGTTTCTCTTCTGGGGCCAACGTCCTGACTTTC | CASSLDGRGFSSGANVLTF
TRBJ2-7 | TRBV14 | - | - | TGTGCCAGCAGCCCACTCGCCCGGGTCGGTGCGACCTACGAGCAGTACTTC | CASSPLARVGATYEQYF
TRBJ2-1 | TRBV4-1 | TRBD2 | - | TGCGCCAGCAGCCTTATTCAGCGGGAGAGACAGTTCTTC | CASSLIQRERQFF
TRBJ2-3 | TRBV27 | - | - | TGTGCCAGCGGGCAGCTGATAGATACGCAGTATTTT | CASGQLIDTQYF